Following are 14 T cell receptor beta chains from one sample sequenced in a study of blood T cells in healthy people across ages. With a J-beta primer mix and a sample-barcoded 5' primer, a second PCR ran roughly 6 to 12 cycles. TCRdb redid the calling of the 5' RACE reads with MiXCR, one entry per CDR3 protein. The sample consists of around 1.5 million distinct CDR3 sequences, approximately 42% of them appearing once. The sequencing input was blood. The origin of the receptors is a woman under 30 in good health.

In its sample, this clonotype was seen a few times. The chain employs TRBV7-2 and TRBJ2-3; D possibly corresponds to TRBD2 (5 bases). Germline V gene data show CDR1 as SGHTA and CDR2 as FQGNSA. The CDR3 has 16 amino acids. V was pared by 1 base and J by 2 bases, with 13 bases between. CDR3: CASSLVAIATTDTQYF. Written as DNA, the CDR3 is TGTGCCAGCAGCTTAGTAGCGATCGCGACCACAGATACGCAGTATTTT.

The V call is TRBV9, the J call TRBJ2-5; TRBD2 matches 12 bases. This CDR3 comprises 18 residues. After removal of 3 bases from V and 1 base from J, the junction contained 10 bases not matched to a gene. From germline, CDR1 is SGDLS and CDR2 YYNGEE. The CDR3: CASSAGLAGPRAQETQYF. The CDR3 DNA reads as TGTGCCAGCAGCGCGGGACTAGCGGGCCCTCGGGCCCAAGAGACCCAGTACTTC. Full variable domain (missing parts from reference TRBV9 and TRBJ2-5): DSGVTQTPKHLITATGQRVTLRCSPRSGDLSVYWYQQSLDQGLQFLIQYYNGEERAKGNILERFSAQQFPDLHSELNLSSLELGDSALYFCASSAGLAGPRAQETQYFGPGTRLLVL.

The J gene is TRBJ2-7, the V gene TRBV6-5; maybe TRBD2 (6 bases). Germline loops: CDR1 MNHEY, CDR2 SVGAGI. The CDR3 is 16 residues long. V gave up 3 bases and J gave up 0 bases, with 15 bases separating them. The DNA for the CDR3 is TGTGCCAGCAGTTATGCGCGGGGCGGAAGCTCCTACGAGCAGTACTTC. This codes for CASSYARGGSSYEQYF.

This clonotype was found a few times. V gene TRBV15 combines with J gene TRBJ2-1; TRBD2 matches 12 bases. The CDR3 covers 17 residues. V was pared by 2 bases and J by 3 bases, with 5 bases of the junction left unmatched. Germline V gene data show CDR1 as LNHNV and CDR2 as YYDKDF (reference sequence). The DNA of the CDR3 is TGTGCCACCAGCAGAACCCTGACTAGCGGGGGCTACAATGAGCAGTTCTTC. Translated: CATSRTLTSGGYNEQFF. The full variable domain, its missing parts supplied by reference TRBV15 and TRBJ2-1, is DAMVIQNPRYQVTQFGKPVTLSCSQTLNHNVMYWYQQKSSQAPKLLFHYYDKDFNNEADTPDNFQSRRPNTSFCFLDIRSPGLGDTAMYLCATSRTLTSGGYNEQFFGPGTRLTVL.

The chain joins TRBV11-1 to TRBJ2-1; D may be TRBD2 (6 bases). The CDR3 length is 21 residues. V lost 3 bases and J lost 0, with 27 bases in between. The germline CDR1 and CDR2 sequences are SGHAT and FQDESV (reference sequence). CDR3 coding DNA: TGTGCCAGCAGCTTTAGTTCCGGACTACCCATGAAAACCGGCTCCTACAATGAGCAGTTCTTC. Encoded protein: CASSFSSGLPMKTGSYNEQFF.

In its sample, this clonotype was seen a few times. The chain uses TRBV27 and TRBJ2-1; 9 bases agree with TRBD2. Near its end, the DNA agrees better with TRBJ2-7, so the J call may be wrong. This CDR3 is 15 amino acids long. Germline values: CDR1 MNHEY, CDR2 SMNVEV (reference sequence). The CDR3 loop is CASGASGTSYNEQYF. CDR3 DNA sequence: TGTGCCAGCGGGGCTAGCGGGACTTCCTACAATGAGCAGTACTTC.

This rearrangement joins TRBV10-2 to TRBJ2-2; D unresolved. V was cut by 2 bases and J by 5 bases, with 12 bases left in between. The germline CDR1 and CDR2 sequences are WSHSY and SAAADI. The CDR3 totals 15 residues. The CDR3 DNA reads TGCGCCAGCAGTGAGAAAATCCGAATTACCGGGGAGCTGTTTTTT. Its translation is CASSEKIRITGELFF.

With regard to this clonotype: Sequence at one end of the junction differs from germline and may be a read error. CDR3 sequence: CATSDLGQGVGNEQYF. The CDR3 coding sequence is TGCGCCACCAGTGATTTGGGGCAGGGGGTAGGGAATGAGCAGTACTTC. The V gene is TRBV24-1, the J gene TRBJ2-7, with 7 bases identical to TRBD1. The V gene's germline CDR1 is KGHDR and CDR2 SFDVKD. This CDR3 contains 16 residues.

J is TRBJ2-1 and V is TRBV6-2 or TRBV6-3, with D unresolved. Germline CDR1 is MNHEY and CDR2 is SVGEGT. With 6 bases removed from V and 10 bases from J, the gap between germline ends came to 13 bases. CDR3 length: 12 amino acids. The CDR3 DNA is TGTGCCAGCAGCAAGGACCCTGCGGAGCAGTTCTTC. Its translation is CASSKDPAEQFF.

The chain joins TRBV20-1 to TRBJ2-5; tentative D call: TRBD1 (5 bases). The J call could be wrong; TRBJ2-7 is a better fit for the DNA end. CDR3 length equals 13 residues. The germline V gene encodes CDR1 DFQATT and CDR2 SNEGSKA (reference sequence). The DNA of the CDR3 is TGCAGTGCCCAGGGTTTGGCCTTCTTCGAGCAGTACTTC. Its protein is CSAQGLAFFEQYF.

This chain joins TRBV12-3 or TRBV12-4 and TRBJ1-1, with TRBD1 identical over 9 bases. The CDR3 totals 12 residues. V trimming: 11 bases; J trimming: 1 base; junction bases outside the gene matches: 2. The CDR3: CAGGQGNTEAFF. The DNA of the CDR3 is TGTGCCGGGGGACAGGGGAACACTGAAGCTTTCTTT.

The chain has TRBV2 and TRBJ2-7; possibly TRBD1 for D (6 bases). The CDR3 runs 13 residues. Germline CDR1 and CDR2: SNHLY and FYNNEI. The V end lost 11 bases, the J end lost 2 bases, and 16 bases lay between the germline ends. CDR3 DNA: TGTGCCCTCACTGGGGGCGGAGCCTACGAGCAGTACTTC. It specifies CALTGGGAYEQYF.

The chain combines TRBV4-1 with TRBJ1-6; D possibly corresponds to TRBD1 (5 bases). Between the trimmed V and J ends, which lost 0 bases and 0 bases, there was a span of 9 bases. Germline CDR1 reads MGHRA; CDR2 reads YSYEKL. This CDR3 comprises 17 residues. In nucleotides, the CDR3 is TGCGCCAGCAGCCAAGATCCAGGGAGCTCCTATAATTCACCCCTCCACTTT. It is translated as CASSQDPGSSYNSPLHF.

The chain carries TRBV28 and TRBJ2-3; 11 nucleotides align to TRBD2. In germline, CDR1 is MDHEN, CDR2 SYDVKM. The CDR3 contains 18 residues. The V segment lost 2 bases and the J segment 3 bases; nucleotides outside the gene matches: 10. The DNA for the CDR3 is TGTGCCAGCAGTTTACGGCTAGCGGGGGGTCAGGGGACAGATACGCAGTATTTT. Amino acids: CASSLRLAGGQGTDTQYF.